This T cell receptor beta chain comes out of a study of cytomegalovirus exposure and HLA in healthy donors. Study-level background: It was reported in a later analysis that the same platform had been used for the 120 validation repertoires as for the approximately 670 first-cohort repertoires.

This CDR3 comprises 16 residues. Germline-derived CDR1 and CDR2 are SGDLS and YYNGEE. V shed 0 bases, J shed 10 bases, and the junction held 11 bases outside the gene matches. TCRdb's copy holds only in-frame clones and misses some; the assay was immunoSEQ multiplex PCR. The sample has some 330,000 clones, 80% to 90% seen once. The specimen was PBMCs. This rearrangement joins TRBV9 to TRBJ2-1, with 9 bases identical to TRBD2. The TCR sequence derives from a woman under 30 in good health and CMV-seronegative. DNA for the CDR3: TGTGCCAGCAGCGTAGCCGGGACTAGCTTGGGCAGAGAGCAGTTCTTC. This codes for CASSVAGTSLGREQFF.